This TCR beta chain was found in a study of CD8+ T cells in alopecia areata listed by TCRdb under 2018. Background for the entire study: The treated patients took part in an open-label pilot trial in which moderate-to-severe alopecia areata was treated with oral tofacitinib at 5 to 10 mg twice daily. Patients received tofacitinib for 6 to 18 months and were then followed off drug for 6 months to check for delayed response and recurrence. The SALT score, which quantifies the percentage of affected scalp surface area, was used to measure disease severity in treated patients. High-throughput TCRbeta sequencing was used to examine T cell clonal expansion in alopecia areata in both the C3H/HeJ mouse model and human patients. On the human side, TCRbeta sequencing was run on scalp tissue and on sorted CD4+ and CD8+ peripheral blood T cells from healthy controls and from alopecia areata patients with either patchy or totalis/universalis disease. Biopsies were taken from tofacitinib-treated patients at baseline and again at 4 and 24 weeks into treatment, and several of those patients also had a later scalp biopsy. Clonality in the scalp was compared among normal scalp (n=4), patchy alopecia areata scalp (n=8), and alopecia totalis/universalis scalp (n=8). The RNA source kit depended on sample type: the PAXgene miRNA kit for fixed scalp, the miRNeasy kit for PBMCs, and the RNeasy kit for mouse skin. TCRbeta CDR3 regions were amplified by immunoSEQ multiplex PCR using 35 Vbeta forward and 13 Jbeta reverse primers.

Regarding this clone: No antigen is known for it. Base quality data are lacking; no much larger clone is found one base away.

The CDR3 covers 11 residues, taking in both the cysteine and the phenylalanine. CDR3 DNA only is kept here, 33 bases in frame from base 1. CDR1 is given as SGHTA and CDR2 as FQGNSA, both from the germline V gene. Trimming takes 0 bases from V and 5 bases from J, and the germline ends sit 0 bases apart. In light of the paper, this sample's time point label describes: around 4 weeks on oral tofacitinib. The sample's treatment or condition label, decoded: oral pan-JAK inhibitor, 5-10 mg twice daily. Peripheral blood and lesional scalp punch biopsies were obtained from patients with alopecia areata. PBMCs were isolated by density centrifugation and stained for CD3, CD4 and CD8, after which CD4+ and CD8+ T cells were sorted on a FACSAria. Paper-wide results and their limitations: Resident alphabeta T cells in normal human skin are also sequenced, complicating scalp TCR repertoire analysis, unlike mouse skin dominated by gammadelta T cells. Because the treated cohort was small and had only one nonresponder, larger studies are needed to examine links between baseline CD8+ expansion and response. Higher clonality and more expanded CD8+ clones were observed in lesional scalp than in normal scalp, particularly in alopecia totalis/universalis, a finding suggestive of antigenic drive. Many expanded lesional clones were found to persist in scalp and blood during tofacitinib treatment, and relapse after treatment cessation may be partly explained by this persistence. With tofacitinib, both scalp clonality and the number of expanded CD8+ clones among the top 100 scalp clones went down significantly. Shared TCR sequences between patients were less evident than in mice, which may be partly attributable to HLA diversity in the patient population.

Library construction relied on the immunoSEQ multiplex PCR assay. RNA was extracted from all samples and reverse transcribed into cDNA as template for TCR sequencing. First-strand cDNA was synthesized using SuperScript III with a 2:1 mix of oligo-dT and random hexamers. Amplification bias was assessed with a synthetic immune receptor repertoire, and residual bias was removed computationally. The study's processing was this. Raw reads were preprocessed to remove errors, and CDR3 was defined by IMGT conventions from the conserved cysteine to phenylalanine. Clonality was calculated as 1 minus Shannon entropy normalized by log2 of the number of productive unique TCRs. CD4 or CD8 identity of scalp clones was inferred by cross-referencing scalp TCRbeta sequences with sorted blood CD4 and CD8 repertoires. Sourced from immuneACCESS, this table was stored by TCRdb with only in-frame sequences that have V and J called. A share of the clones is absent; for the studies checked, an unresolved V gene accounts for under half, and the remainder has no known explanation. For V, J and clone size, that table is used; D and trimming come from the DNA. The sample table records approximately 120,000 clones; 60% to 65% of these occur just once. The ten largest make up under 7.5% of the sample.

The sample consisted of CD4+ T cells sorted from blood, taken at week 4, from a patient treated with tofacitinib. This receptor was obtained from a human donor with alopecia areata. The chain uses TRBV7-2 and TRBJ2-3; too little of a D gene remains to name it. The nucleotide sequence reads as follows: TGTGCCAGCAGCTTAGCAGATACGCAGTATTTT. Its coded protein is CASSLADTQYF. Reference TRBV7-2 and TRBJ2-3 proteins supply the regions before and after the CDR3; the full variable domain is: GAGVSQSPSNKVTEKGKDVELRCDPISGHTALYWYRQSLGQGLEFLIYFQGNSAPDKSGLPSDRFSAERTGGSVSTLTIQRTQQEDSAVYLCASSLADTQYFGPGTRLTVL.